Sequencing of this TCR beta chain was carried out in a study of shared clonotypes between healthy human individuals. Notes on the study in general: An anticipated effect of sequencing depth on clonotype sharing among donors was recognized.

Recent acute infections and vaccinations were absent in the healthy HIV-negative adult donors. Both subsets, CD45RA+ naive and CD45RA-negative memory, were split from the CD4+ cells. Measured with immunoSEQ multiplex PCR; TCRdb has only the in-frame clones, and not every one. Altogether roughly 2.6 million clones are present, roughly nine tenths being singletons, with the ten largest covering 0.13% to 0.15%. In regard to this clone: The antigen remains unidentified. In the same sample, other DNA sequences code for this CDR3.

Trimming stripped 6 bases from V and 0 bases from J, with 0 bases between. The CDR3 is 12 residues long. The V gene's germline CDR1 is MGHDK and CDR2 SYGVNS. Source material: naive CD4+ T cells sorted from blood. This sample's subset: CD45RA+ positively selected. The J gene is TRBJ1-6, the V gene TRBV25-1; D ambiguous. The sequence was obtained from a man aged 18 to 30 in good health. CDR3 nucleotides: TGTGCCAGCAGCTCCTATAATTCACCCCTCCACTTT. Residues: CASSSYNSPLHF.